This TCR beta chain was found in a study of cytomegalovirus exposure and HLA in healthy donors. The study, taken as a whole, reports: It was reported that the classifier diagnosed cytomegalovirus status with high specificity and sensitivity in both the original and validation cohorts. It was about 150 TCR beta chains that were listed as cytomegalovirus-associated. According to a later analysis, TCR clusters from the first cohort tended to co-occur in the roughly 120 validation repertoires.

While the first cohort had fewer than 850 subjects, the donors belonged to the separate validation cohort of about 110 subjects. Produced via immunoSEQ multiplex PCR; TCRdb's table is partial and in-frame only. The table includes fewer than 200,000 clones, around 85% detected once. Germline lookup yields CDR1 SGHDT and CDR2 YYEEEE. With 3 bases clipped from V and 7 bases from J, the junction kept 5 bases outside the gene matches. The CDR3 covers 15 residues. With respect to this clone: The antigen is undetermined.

Sequencing was performed on PBMCs. The chain combines TRBV5-6 with TRBJ1-4; 11 bases match TRBD1. The receptor's source is a man aged 18 to 35 in good health and CMV-seropositive. CDR3 bases: TGTGCCAGCAGCTCGGTAGGGACAGGGGGTGAAAAACTGTTTTTT. The encoded protein is CASSSVGTGGEKLFF.